Listed here are 25 T cell receptor beta chains from one sample, sequenced in a study of PD-L1 blockade in urothelial cancer. Some clones are missing from TCRdb's copy, which holds only in-frame ones; the method was immunoSEQ multiplex PCR. The sample yields roughly 48,000 clones, approximately 84% seen once. Sequencing used PBMCs, obtained around atezolizumab (anti-PD-L1) treatment. The origin of the receptors is a man aged 40-49 years with urothelial cancer.

The chain joins TRBV6-1 to TRBJ2-7, with 8 nucleotides matching TRBD1. The CDR3 is 14 amino acids. The germline gives CDR1 MNHNS, CDR2 SASEGT. J gave up 1 base and V 5 bases, and 4 bases lay outside the gene matches. DNA of the CDR3: TGTGCCAGCAGTATGGGACAGGTGTCCTACGAGCAGTACTTC. It is translated as CASSMGQVSYEQYF.

The chain is built from TRBV2 and TRBJ2-7; 10 bases fit TRBD1. This CDR3 is 13 amino acids long. Germline V gives CDR1 SNHLY, CDR2 FYNNEI. After removal of 6 bases from V and 4 bases from J, the junction contained 3 bases not matched to a gene. CDR3 residues: CASSEDRGYEQYF. For the CDR3, the DNA is TGTGCCAGCAGCGAGGACAGGGGGTACGAGCAGTACTTC.

This chain joins TRBV29-1 and TRBJ2-5; 7 bases align to TRBD1. The germline gives CDR1 SQVTM, CDR2 ANQGSEA. The CDR3 length is 13 residues. Trimming at V came to 5 bases and at J to 5 bases, leaving 8 bases not matched to a gene. The CDR3 spells CSVSPTGKETQYF. DNA of the CDR3: TGCAGCGTTTCGCCGACAGGGAAGGAGACCCAGTACTTC.

This clone was found a few times. CDR3 protein: CSVCRDRVRPEAFF. The DNA for the CDR3 is TGCAGCGTCTGCCGGGACAGGGTTCGGCCTGAAGCTTTCTTT. The chain employs TRBV29-1 and TRBJ1-1; TRBD1 agrees at 9 bases. Germline V lookup: CDR1 SQVTM, CDR2 ANQGSEA. The CDR3 covers 14 residues. The trim removed 6 bases at V and 6 bases at J, leaving 11 bases unmatched. Together with reference TRBV29-1 and TRBJ1-1, the CDR3 gives the full variable domain: SAVISQKPSRDICQRGTSLTIQCQVDSQVTMMFWYRQQPGQSLTLIATANQGSEATYESGFVIDKFPISRPNLTFSTLTVSNMSPEDSSIYLCSVCRDRVRPEAFFGQGTRLTVV.

The gene calls are TRBV2 and TRBJ1-1, with unresolved D. The CDR3 is made up of 12 amino acids. Per germline, CDR1 SNHLY and CDR2 FYNNEI. The CDR3 bases are TGTGCTGCCTCGGGAGGGCACACTGAAGCTTTCTTT. It is translated as CAASGGHTEAFF.

This clone came up once. The chain combines TRBV6-5 with TRBJ2-3, with D tentatively TRBD2 (5 bases). Germline assignment: CDR1 MNHEY and CDR2 SVGAGI. The length of the CDR3 is 14 residues. Trimming took off 8 bases at V and 0 bases at J, with 12 bases between the two ends. The CDR3 coding sequence is TGTGCCAGCCAAGACTACTATAGCACAGATACGCAGTATTTT. This translates into CASQDYYSTDTQYF.

The J gene is TRBJ2-2, the V gene TRBV28, with 7 bases fitting TRBD1. V shed 3 bases and J 7 bases; nucleotides not matched to a gene: 5. This CDR3 contains 14 residues. The germline V gene has CDR1 MDHEN and CDR2 SYDVKM. The CDR3 loop is CASSLRQGHGELFF. The CDR3, as DNA: TGTGCCAGCAGTTTGCGACAGGGCCACGGGGAGCTGTTTTTT.

The chain employs TRBV5-5 and TRBJ2-3; D remains unclear. Between the trimmed V and J ends, which lost 2 bases and 0 bases, there was a span of 13 bases. The CDR3 extends over 16 amino acids. Per germline, CDR1 SGHKS and CDR2 YYEKEE (reference sequence). The CDR3 DNA is TGTGCCAGCAGCTTTCCGGCTAGGTGGAGCACAGATACGCAGTATTTT. It yields the protein CASSFPARWSTDTQYF.

This clone has just a few counts. The chain combines TRBV9 with TRBJ2-7, with D possibly matching TRBD2 (6 bases). Trimming pared 2 bases from V and 3 bases from J, leaving 9 bases between. The CDR3 length is 13 residues. Germline V CDR1 and CDR2: SGDLS, YYNGEE. This CDR3 reads CASSVSGDYEQYF. CDR3 sequence (DNA): TGTGCCAGCAGCGTCTCGGGAGACTACGAGCAGTACTTC.

This chain uses TRBV18 with TRBJ2-3, with D tentatively TRBD2 (6 bases). Germline loops: CDR1 KGHSH, CDR2 LQKENI. The CDR3 totals 15 residues. V shed 4 bases and J shed 5 bases, with 16 bases lying between them. The CDR3 DNA is TGTGCCAGCTCACGCAACGCCCAAGCGGGAGATACGCAGTATTTT. This codes for CASSRNAQAGDTQYF.

The CDR3 sequence is CATLAGGGTDTQYF. The DNA of the CDR3 is TGTGCCACCCTAGCGGGAGGAGGCACAGATACGCAGTATTTT. The chain carries TRBV5-4 and TRBJ2-3; 11 bases map to TRBD2. Germline CDR1 and CDR2: SGHNT and YYREEE (reference sequence). Germline trimming cut 9 bases from V and 1 base from J; bases unmatched to any gene: 4. The CDR3 loop spans 14 amino acids.

The chain is built from TRBV5-1 and TRBJ1-2; TRBD1 matches at 7 bases. The junction had 7 bases not matched to a gene; V was cut back by 0 bases and J by 8 bases. The CDR3 is 14 residues long. Germline V CDR1 and CDR2: SGHRS, YFSETQ. The CDR3: CASSLAGQEGGYTF. The CDR3 DNA follows: TGCGCCAGCAGCTTGGCAGGACAGGAGGGAGGCTACACCTTC. Using reference TRBV5-1 and TRBJ1-2 for the parts outside the CDR3, the full variable domain is KAGVTQTPRYLIKTRGQQVTLSCSPISGHRSVSWYQQTPGQGLQFLFEYFSETQRNKGNFPGRFSGRQFSNSRSEMNVSTLELGDSALYLCASSLAGQEGGYTFGSGTRLTVV.

V usage is TRBV11-2 and J usage is TRBJ1-1, with a weak D call TRBD1 (5 bases). The CDR3 covers 15 residues. With 1 base removed from V and 2 bases from J, the gap between germline ends came to 11 bases. Germline V CDR1 and CDR2: SGHAT, FQNNGV. The CDR3 DNA reads TGTGCCAGCAGCTTAGGGGGGGGACGAAACACTGAAGCTTTCTTT. Its translation: CASSLGGGRNTEAFF.

The V call is TRBV7-2, the J call TRBJ2-2; 7 positions agree with TRBD2. The V segment lost 4 bases and the J segment 4 bases; nucleotides outside the gene matches: 9. The CDR3 covers 16 residues. CDR1 and CDR2 from the germline V gene are SGHTA and FQGNSA. CDR3 nucleotide sequence: TGTGCCAGCAGCTCGGTCGCGGGAGCGAGCACCGGGGAGCTGTTTTTT. This translates into CASSSVAGASTGELFF.

The chain links TRBV11-2 to TRBJ2-7; 7 positions agree with TRBD1. The CDR3 has 14 amino acids. Germline V lookup: CDR1 SGHAT, CDR2 FQNNGV. After removal of 1 base from V and 4 bases from J, the junction contained 4 bases not matched to a gene. This chain's CDR3 is CASSLGGQLYEQYF. CDR3 bases: TGTGCCAGCAGCTTAGGGGGACAGCTGTACGAGCAGTACTTC.

CDR3 loop: CASKIGRAYNEQFF. The CDR3 DNA is TGTGCCAGCAAAATCGGGAGGGCCTACAATGAGCAGTTCTTC. The rearrangement links TRBV6-5 to TRBJ2-1, with 8 nucleotides matching TRBD2. The germline CDR1 and CDR2 sequences are MNHEY and SVGAGI. The CDR3 sequence is 14 residues long. Losses at the gene ends were 7 bases for V and 2 bases for J; bases not matched to a gene: 4.

The V call is TRBV30, the J call TRBJ2-1; possible D gene TRBD1, 6 bases. Between the trimmed V and J ends, which lost 5 bases and 6 bases, there was a span of 17 bases. CDR1 is GTSNPN, CDR2 SVGIG, per germline (reference sequence). The CDR3 runs to 14 residues. In nucleotides, the CDR3 is TGTGCCTGGGGGGGCGGTCAGGGGATCAATGAGCAGTTCTTC. Its translation is CAWGGGQGINEQFF.

The chain employs TRBV27 and TRBJ2-7; the D is unclear. The CDR3 is 14 amino acids. Germline loops: CDR1 MNHEY, CDR2 SMNVEV (reference sequence). V was trimmed by 0 bases and J by 0 bases, leaving 6 bases between them. The DNA for the CDR3 is TGTGCCAGCAGTTTATCCTTCAGCTCCTACGAGCAGTACTTC. It yields the protein CASSLSFSSYEQYF.

The rearrangement joins TRBV27 to TRBJ2-2, with D possibly matching TRBD2 (6 bases). CDR1 and CDR2 (germline): MNHEY, SMNVEV (reference sequence). The CDR3 sequence is 15 residues long. The V gene lost 5 bases and the J gene lost 0 bases, with 10 bases spanning the gap. The CDR3: CASSREIPNTGELFF. In nucleotides, the CDR3 is TGTGCCAGCAGTCGGGAGATCCCGAACACCGGGGAGCTGTTTTTT.

The sample holds a few counts of this clone. The CDR3, as DNA: TGTGCCAGCAGCTTAGGGCTCTCAGATACGCAGTATTTT. Translating gives CASSLGLSDTQYF. The chain couples TRBV7-9 to TRBJ2-3; D is uncertain. V dropped 1 base and J dropped 4 bases, with 6 bases sitting between them. Germline CDR1 SEHNR, CDR2 FQNEAQ (reference sequence). The CDR3 is 13 residues long. Full variable domain (remainder filled in from reference TRBV7-9 and TRBJ2-3): DTGVSQNPRHKITKRGQNVTFRCDPISEHNRLYWYRQTLGQGPEFLTYFQNEAQLEKSRLLSDRFSAERPKGSFSTLEIQRTEQGDSAMYLCASSLGLSDTQYFGPGTRLTVL.

The chain carries TRBV18 and TRBJ2-5; perhaps TRBD1 as D (5 bases). The CDR3 extends over 14 amino acids. V was cut by 3 bases and J by 5 bases, with 13 bases left in between. Looked up from germline, CDR1 is KGHSH and CDR2 is LQKENI. In DNA form, the CDR3 reads TGTGCCAGCTCACCCCACGCAGGGTATGAGACCCAGTACTTC. Translating gives CASSPHAGYETQYF.

V and J are TRBV2 and TRBJ2-3; TRBD2 aligns across 13 bases. Germline values: CDR1 SNHLY, CDR2 FYNNEI. CDR3 length equals 17 residues. V lost 4 bases and J lost 3; bases outside the gene matches: 7. CDR3 sequence (DNA): TGTGCCAGCAGTGTCACTAGCGGGAGGGCCTCGACAGATACGCAGTATTTT. The encoded protein is CASSVTSGRASTDTQYF.

CDR3 sequence reads: CASSHKAGLPKETQYF. CDR3 DNA: TGTGCCAGCAGCCACAAAGCGGGACTACCGAAAGAGACCCAGTACTTC. The V and J genes are TRBV7-8 and TRBJ2-5; 7 nucleotides agree with TRBD2. Per the germline V gene, CDR1 is SGHVS and CDR2 is FQNEAQ. The CDR3 spans 16 residues. The J segment lost 3 bases and the V segment lost 5 bases, leaving 12 bases of the junction unmatched.

This clone occurred a few times. The chain carries TRBV11-2 and TRBJ2-3; D might be TRBD2 (6 bases). The CDR3 totals 15 residues. The V and J ends lost 2 bases and 2 bases respectively, with 11 bases between them. The V gene's germline CDR1 is SGHAT and CDR2 FQNNGV. The CDR3 sequence: CASSLSGSVTDTQYF. CDR3 nucleotide sequence: TGTGCCAGCAGCTTAAGCGGGTCGGTCACAGATACGCAGTATTTT.

This sequence joins TRBV6-5 and TRBJ1-1; TRBD1 is a possible D gene (5 bases). The CDR3 totals 15 residues. Germline lookup yields CDR1 MNHEY and CDR2 SVGAGI. The V end was cut by 6 bases, the J end by 4 bases, with 18 bases between. CDR3 DNA sequence: TGTGCCAGCAGCCCCCCCGGGGGAACGGGCACTGAAGCTTTCTTT. This gives the protein CASSPPGGTGTEAFF.